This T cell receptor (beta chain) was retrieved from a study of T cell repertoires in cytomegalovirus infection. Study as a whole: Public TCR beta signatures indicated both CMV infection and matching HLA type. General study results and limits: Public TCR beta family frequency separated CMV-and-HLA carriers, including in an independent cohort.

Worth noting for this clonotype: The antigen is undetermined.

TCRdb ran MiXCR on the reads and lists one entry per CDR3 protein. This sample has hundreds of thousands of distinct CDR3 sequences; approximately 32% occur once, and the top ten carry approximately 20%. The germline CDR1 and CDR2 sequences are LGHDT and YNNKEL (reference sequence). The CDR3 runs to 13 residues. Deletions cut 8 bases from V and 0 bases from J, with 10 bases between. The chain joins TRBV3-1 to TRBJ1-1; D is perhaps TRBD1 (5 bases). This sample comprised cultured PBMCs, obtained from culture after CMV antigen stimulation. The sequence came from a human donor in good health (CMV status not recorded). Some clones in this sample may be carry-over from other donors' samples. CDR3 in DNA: TGTGCCAGCCGGGGCTCAATGAACACTGAAGCTTTCTTT. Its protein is CASRGSMNTEAFF.